Below are 3 T cell receptor beta chains sequenced from a single sample in a study of cytomegalovirus exposure and HLA in healthy donors. Researchers ran the PCR with 60 Vbeta and 13 Jbeta primers. The repertoire was sequenced with immunoSEQ multiplex PCR; TCRdb's copy has only in-frame clones and lacks some. The listing contains over 100,000 clones. The sample consisted of PBMCs. The receptors were sampled from a man younger than 40 in good health and CMV-seronegative.

The chain uses TRBV15 and TRBJ2-3; 10 positions agree with TRBD2. V shed 0 bases and J 1 base; nucleotides not matched to a gene: 1. The CDR3 loop spans 16 amino acids. CDR1 and CDR2 (germline): LNHNV, YYDKDF (reference sequence). CDR3 region: CATSRDGLAGTDTQYF. As DNA, the CDR3 is TGTGCCACCAGCAGAGATGGACTAGCGGGCACAGATACGCAGTATTTT.

CDR3 DNA sequence: TGTGCCAGCAGTGTTTCAGGGTACAATGAGCAGTTCTTC. Residues: CASSVSGYNEQFF. The chain has TRBV2 and TRBJ2-1; TRBD1 might be the D (5 bases). Trimming removed 4 bases at V and 4 bases at J, with 8 bases between. CDR1 is SNHLY, CDR2 FYNNEI, per germline. The CDR3 loop spans 13 amino acids. The full variable domain, with the rest looked up from reference TRBV2 and TRBJ2-1, is EPEVTQTPSHQVTQMGQEVILRCVPISNHLYFYWYRQILGQKVEFLVSFYNNEISEKSEIFDDQFSVERPDGSNFTLKIRSTKLEDSAMYFCASSVSGYNEQFFGPGTRLTVL.

The chain is built from TRBV5-6 and TRBJ1-4; D is undetermined. V was cut by 2 bases and J by 4 bases, with 12 bases left in between. CDR1 is SGHDT and CDR2 is YYEEEE in the germline V gene. The CDR3 runs to 15 residues. The CDR3 DNA is TGTGCCAGCAGCTTTACTGGGCGGGGTAATGAAAAACTGTTTTTT. Its translation: CASSFTGRGNEKLFF.